This T cell receptor beta chain was documented in a study of T cell repertoires in cytomegalovirus infection. About the research overall: The public TCR beta signatures pointed to both CMV infection and matching HLA type. Findings and caveats of the study: Clonotypes of TCR beta that were HLA-C-restricted and CMV-specific dominated the ex vivo response.

The germline V gene encodes CDR1 SNHLY and CDR2 FYNNEI. CDR3 length: 20 residues. J lost 1 base, V lost 4 bases, and 17 bases had no gene match. TCRdb ran MiXCR on the reads and lists one entry per CDR3 protein. This sample has some 150,000 distinct CDR3 sequences, with about 25% found just once. This clonotype was observed a few times. Its antigen is not known. The sequence was collected from a human donor in good health (CMV status not recorded). Some clones in this sample may be carry-over from other donors' samples. Sequencing was done on a sample of PBMCs. The rearrangement uses TRBV2 and TRBJ2-4, with TRBD1 matching over 9 bases. The DNA for the CDR3 is TGTGCCAGCAGTGGAAGGGTGACAGGGGGTCTAAGTGCGGCCAAAAACATTCAGTACTTC. It is translated as CASSGRVTGGLSAAKNIQYF.